The 9 T cell receptor beta chains below all came from one sample that was sequenced in a study of T-cell reconstitution after alpha-beta-depleted transplantation in children. Construction of the TCRbeta library involved unique molecular identifiers. MiXCR was run by TCRdb on the PCR reads, yielding one entry per CDR3 protein. The sample contains hundreds of thousands of distinct CDR3 sequences, 13% of which appear only once. The sequencing here drew on PBMCs, taken before TCRalphabeta/CD19-depleted stem cell transplant. Every receptor here comes from a girl aged 2 to 9 with congenital amegakaryocytic thrombocytopenia, due to receive a stem cell transplant.

This clonotype was seen more than once but under ten times. The rearrangement links TRBV7-8 to TRBJ2-7; D gene uncertain. V was cut by 8 bases and J by 13 bases, with 21 bases left in between. Germline lookup yields CDR1 SGHVS and CDR2 FQNEAQ. The CDR3 is 12 amino acids. The CDR3 coding sequence is TGTGCCAGCTGCCCAATTGGACCGCCGAACTACTTC. It specifies CASCPIGPPNYF.

In this sample, this clonotype turned up a few times. The genes are TRBV5-1 and TRBJ2-1; D is uncertain. The CDR3 length is 13 residues. Trimming removed 4 bases from V and 12 bases from J, with 17 bases in between. Germline loops: CDR1 SGHRS, CDR2 YFSETQ. CDR3 sequence (DNA): TGCGCCAGCAGCGAGGCTGGGATTACCGGGCAGTTCTTC. Translation: CASSEAGITGQFF.

This clonotype was counted many times. The chain couples TRBV29-1 to TRBJ2-3; the D gene could be TRBD1 or TRBD2 (6 bases each). Germline values: CDR1 SQVTM, CDR2 ANQGSEA. CDR3 length: 15 residues. V was clipped by 1 base and J by 6 bases, with 17 bases between them. The DNA of the CDR3 is TGCAGCGTTGAAGGAGCGCTACCGGGGGCGGATACGCAGTATTTT. This sequence encodes CSVEGALPGADTQYF.

This clonotype was detected many times. V and J are TRBV7-9 and TRBJ1-1; D is ambiguous. The V and J ends lost 1 base and 1 base respectively, with 13 bases between them. Germline V gene sequence: CDR1 SEHNR, CDR2 FQNEAQ (reference sequence). There are 16 residues in the CDR3. Written as DNA, the CDR3 is TGTGCCAGCAGCTTAGGTCGATATACCGGGAACACTGAAGCTTTCTTT. Protein product: CASSLGRYTGNTEAFF.

This clonotype was seen repeatedly, ten times or more. The V and J genes are TRBV29-1 and TRBJ1-1, with a tentative D call TRBD1 (6 bases). The CDR3 is 12 residues long. CDR1 is SQVTM and CDR2 is ANQGSEA in the germline V gene. Deletions cut 7 bases from V and 4 bases from J, with 13 bases between. CDR3 in amino acids: CSGHREGTEAFF. Written as DNA, the CDR3 is TGCAGCGGTCACAGGGAAGGCACTGAAGCTTTCTTT.

About this clonotype itself: A far larger clone differs by one base, so this is likely a read error. A read error is likely, as this CDR3 ends without the conserved phenylalanine or tryptophan. The rearrangement links TRBV7-9 to TRBJ2-1; 7 bases match TRBD2. This CDR3 has 14 amino acids. J was trimmed by 4 bases and V by 2 bases; bases with no gene match: 2. Germline V lookup: CDR1 SEHNR, CDR2 FQNEAQ (reference sequence). CDR3 DNA: TGTGCCAGCAGCTTACTAGCGGCTTACAATGAGCAGTTCCTC. Its translation is CASSLLAAYNEQFL.

In this sample, this clonotype turned up many times. This rearrangement joins TRBV20-1 to TRBJ2-5, with D possibly matching TRBD1 (5 bases). V lost 0 bases and J 1 base, leaving 9 bases between the germline ends. CDR3 size: 14 residues. Germline CDR1 is DFQATT and CDR2 is SNEGSKA (reference sequence). CDR3 in amino acids: CSARDTGIQETQYF. DNA of the CDR3: TGCAGTGCTAGAGATACAGGAATCCAAGAGACCCAGTACTTC.

This clonotype was seen a few times. The J gene is TRBJ2-2, the V gene TRBV6-2 or TRBV6-3, with D possibly TRBD2 on 6 matching bases. Germline assignment: CDR1 MNHEY and CDR2 SVGEGT. The V gene lost 11 bases and the J gene lost 9 bases, with 13 bases spanning the gap. The CDR3 totals 11 residues. CDR3 amino acids: CAAAAGRELFF. The CDR3 DNA follows: TGTGCCGCCGCGGCGGGAAGGGAGCTGTTTTTT.

As for this clonotype: One junction end does not reproduce the germline sequence, and a read error may be involved. This chain links TRBV5-6 with TRBJ1-1; D gene ambiguous. This CDR3 spans 12 amino acids. Germline loops: CDR1 SGHDT, CDR2 YYEEEE. In DNA, the CDR3 is TGTGCCAGCAGCTTTGACTACACTGAAGCGTTCTTT. This sequence encodes CASSFDYTEAFF.